These 7 T cell receptor beta chains came from one sample sequenced in a study of neurological immune-mediated disorders. Each CDR3 protein gets one entry after TCRdb re-called the 5' RACE reads with MiXCR. The sample yields about 50,000 distinct CDR3 sequences, roughly 8% seen once. Time point defined: longitudinal time-point 3. The sample was PBMCs. Receptors originate from a woman aged 40 to 50 in good health.

In this sample, this clonotype turned up many times. The rearrangement links TRBV5-5 to TRBJ1-2, with 8 bases identical to TRBD1. This CDR3 is built from 15 residues. The germline CDR1 and CDR2 sequences are SGHKS and YYEKEE (reference sequence). V lost 6 bases, J lost 0 bases, and 7 bases stayed unmatched. The CDR3 DNA is TGTGCCAGCAAAGAAGGACAGGGAGCTAACTATGGCTACACCTTC. This gives the protein CASKEGQGANYGYTF.

This clonotype was seen repeatedly, ten times or more. The V call is TRBV6-5, the J call TRBJ2-7, with 10 bases identical to TRBD2. The CDR3 has 15 amino acids. CDR1 and CDR2 from the germline V gene are MNHEY and SVGAGI. V shed 0 bases and J 4 bases; nucleotides not matched to a gene: 3. The CDR3 DNA is TGTGCCAGCAGTTACTCCAGCGGGAGGGGGTACGAGCAGTACTTC. This codes for CASSYSSGRGYEQYF.

This clonotype was seen repeatedly, ten times or more. The chain is built from TRBV27 and TRBJ1-1; 9 bases are a match to TRBD1. The germline V gene has CDR1 MNHEY and CDR2 SMNVEV (reference sequence). This CDR3 is 15 amino acids long. The junction had 8 bases not matched to a gene; V was cut back by 5 bases and J by 4 bases. The CDR3 spells CASSPRQGGSTEAFF. CDR3 DNA: TGTGCCAGCAGTCCCAGACAGGGGGGGAGCACTGAAGCTTTCTTT.

This clonotype showed up many times. The genes are TRBV4-1 and TRBJ2-2; 8 positions agree with TRBD2. The CDR3 is 15 amino acids. Germline assignment: CDR1 MGHRA and CDR2 YSYEKL. Trimming took 6 bases from V and 6 from J; bases not matched to a gene: 9. CDR3 residues: CASSRPGLGAGELFF. CDR3 in DNA: TGCGCCAGCAGTCGCCCGGGACTAGGGGCCGGGGAGCTGTTTTTT.

This clonotype was seen at least ten times. V usage is TRBV5-1 and J usage is TRBJ1-1; TRBD1 aligns across 10 bases. The ends lost 0 bases at V and 11 bases at J; junction bases unmatched: 4. Per germline, CDR1 SGHRS and CDR2 YFSETQ. This CDR3 comprises 13 residues. Here the CDR3 reads CASSLGTGGMAFF. In nucleotides, the CDR3 is TGCGCCAGCAGCTTGGGGACAGGGGGAATGGCTTTCTTT.

Of note for this clonotype: This may arise from a read error, as a much more abundant clone is one base away. V usage is TRBV20-1 and J usage is TRBJ1-2; unclear D gene. Germline V gene data show CDR1 as DFQATT and CDR2 as SNEGSKA (reference sequence). The CDR3 sequence is 13 residues long. The CDR3 coding sequence is TGCAGTGCTGAACGCGGACTAAACTATAGCTACACCTTC. Its protein product is CSAERGLNYSYTF.

This clonotype was detected many times. The chain joins TRBV15 to TRBJ2-2; D not resolved. The CDR3 is 13 amino acids. Germline CDR1 LNHNV, CDR2 YYDKDF (reference sequence). V lost 4 bases and J 0 bases, leaving 3 bases between the germline ends. In nucleotides, the CDR3 is TGTGCCACCAGCACTCCGAACACCGGGGAGCTGTTTTTT. Translated, it gives CATSTPNTGELFF. The full variable domain, completed using reference TRBV15 and TRBJ2-2, is DAMVIQNPRYQVTQFGKPVTLSCSQTLNHNVMYWYQQKSSQAPKLLFHYYDKDFNNEADTPDNFQSRRPNTSFCFLDIRSPGLGDTAMYLCATSTPNTGELFFGEGSRLTVL.